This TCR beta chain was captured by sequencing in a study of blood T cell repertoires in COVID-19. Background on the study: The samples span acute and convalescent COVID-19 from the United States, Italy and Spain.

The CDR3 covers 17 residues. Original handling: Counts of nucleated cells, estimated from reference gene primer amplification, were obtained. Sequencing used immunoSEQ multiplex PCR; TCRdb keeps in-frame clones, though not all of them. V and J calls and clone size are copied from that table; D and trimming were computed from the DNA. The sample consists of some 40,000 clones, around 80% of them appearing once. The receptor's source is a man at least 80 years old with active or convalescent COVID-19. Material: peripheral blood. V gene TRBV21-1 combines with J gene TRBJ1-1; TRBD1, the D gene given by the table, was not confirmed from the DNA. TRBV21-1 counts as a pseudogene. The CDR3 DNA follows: TGTGCCAGCAGCCTGCGCATCGTTACAGGGGTGAACACTGAAGCTTTCTTT. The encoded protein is CASSLRIVTGVNTEAFF.